This is a list of T cell receptor beta chains from one sample in a study of T cell repertoires in cytomegalovirus infection. MiXCR, applied by TCRdb to the reads, yields one record per CDR3 protein. This table has approximately 170,000 distinct CDR3 sequences, roughly 18% appearing once. What was sequenced was CD8+ T cells from PBMCs. These receptors all come from a human donor in good health (CMV status not recorded). Some clones in this sample may be carry-over from other donors' samples. Both conserved end residues are part of each CDR3. D genes are given only for firm matches. Only some rows state a clone size, as once, few, many or a class for expanded clones.

v_gene: TRBV15; d_gene: .; abundance: .; j_gene: TRBJ1-3; CDR3nt: TGTGCCACCAGCAGAGATCGGCAGGCGGAAGTAGGAAACACCATATATTTT; CDR3aa: CATSRDRQAEVGNTIYF
v_gene: TRBV7-2; d_gene: .; abundance: many; j_gene: TRBJ2-5; CDR3nt: TGTGCCAGCAGCTTAACAGTGAAGGCCCAGTACTTC; CDR3aa: CASSLTVKAQYF
v_gene: TRBV7-3; d_gene: .; abundance: few; j_gene: TRBJ1-1; CDR3nt: TGTGCCAGCAGCAACACGGGGGGCAGGAACACTGAAGCTTTCTTT; CDR3aa: CASSNTGGRNTEAFF
v_gene: TRBV6-2/TRBV6-3; d_gene: TRBD2; abundance: .; j_gene: TRBJ2-1; CDR3nt: TGTGCCAGCAGTTACTCGAAACTAGCGGGCTACAATGAGCAGTTCTTC; CDR3aa: CASSYSKLAGYNEQFF
v_gene: TRBV7-9; d_gene: .; abundance: few; j_gene: TRBJ1-2; CDR3nt: TGTGCCAGCAGCTTGGGGCAGTGGTATGGCTACACCTTC; CDR3aa: CASSLGQWYGYTF
v_gene: TRBV7-2; d_gene: .; abundance: .; j_gene: TRBJ1-3; CDR3nt: TGTGCCAGCAGCCCTCTACCCGGAAACACCATATATTTT; CDR3aa: CASSPLPGNTIYF
v_gene: TRBV6-5; d_gene: .; abundance: .; j_gene: TRBJ2-2; CDR3nt: TGTGCCAGCAGTTACTACGAAACCGGGGAGCTGTTTTTT; CDR3aa: CASSYYETGELFF
v_gene: TRBV7-2; d_gene: TRBD1; abundance: few; j_gene: TRBJ2-7; CDR3nt: TGTGCCACCTCCTCCGGGACAGGGTTCTCCTACGAGCAGTACTTC; CDR3aa: CATSSGTGFSYEQYF
v_gene: TRBV7-9; d_gene: .; abundance: .; j_gene: TRBJ2-1; CDR3nt: TGTGCCAGCAGCTTAGAGGTGACGGTGGATGAGCAGTTCTTC; CDR3aa: CASSLEVTVDEQFF
v_gene: TRBV5-5; d_gene: .; abundance: once; j_gene: TRBJ2-2; CDR3nt: TGTGCCAGCAGCTGGAGCTGGTCGGGTTCCGGGGAGCTGTTTTTT; CDR3aa: CASSWSWSGSGELFF
v_gene: TRBV27; d_gene: TRBD1; abundance: few; j_gene: TRBJ1-3; CDR3nt: TGTGCCAGCAGTCTACTATTCCCGGACAGGGAGGTGCACACCATATATTTT; CDR3aa: CASSLLFPDREVHTIYF
v_gene: TRBV6-2/TRBV6-3; d_gene: TRBD2; abundance: few; j_gene: TRBJ2-3; CDR3nt: TGTGCCAGTTTAGAAGCGGGAGCAGATACGCAGTATTTT; CDR3aa: CASLEAGADTQYF
v_gene: TRBV28; d_gene: .; abundance: few; j_gene: TRBJ2-2; CDR3nt: TGTGCCAGCAGTTTAGGGAACGTGGAGCTGTTTTTT; CDR3aa: CASSLGNVELFF
v_gene: TRBV28; d_gene: TRBD2; abundance: few; j_gene: TRBJ2-1; CDR3nt: TGTGCCAGCAGTCCAGGGACTAGCCGCCGTTCCTACAATGAGCAGTTCTTC; CDR3aa: CASSPGTSRRSYNEQFF
v_gene: TRBV6-4; d_gene: TRBD2; abundance: few; j_gene: TRBJ2-1; CDR3nt: TGTGCCAGCGGCCATACTAGCGGGAGTATTGATGAGCAGTTCTTC; CDR3aa: CASGHTSGSIDEQFF
v_gene: TRBV15; d_gene: .; abundance: .; j_gene: TRBJ1-5; CDR3nt: TGTGCCACCAGCAGTGTCGGCCGGTCACCTAGCAATCAGCCCCAGCATTTT; CDR3aa: CATSSVGRSPSNQPQHF
v_gene: TRBV7-9; d_gene: .; abundance: few; j_gene: TRBJ1-1; CDR3nt: TGTGCCAGCACCGGCCCGGGGGACACTGAAGCTTTCTTT; CDR3aa: CASTGPGDTEAFF
v_gene: TRBV9; d_gene: .; abundance: once; j_gene: TRBJ1-1; CDR3nt: TGTGCCAGCAGCGTAGGTACTAAGTTGAACACTGAAGCTTTCTTT; CDR3aa: CASSVGTKLNTEAFF
v_gene: TRBV7-2; d_gene: .; abundance: many; j_gene: TRBJ1-2; CDR3nt: TGTGCCAGCAGCTTAGCGGGTTTCGGCTACACCTTC; CDR3aa: CASSLAGFGYTF
v_gene: TRBV7-3; d_gene: .; abundance: many; j_gene: TRBJ1-4; CDR3nt: TGTGCCAGCAGCTTATGGGTTTCGGGGGCCGTCGGTGGAGAAAAACTGTTTTTT; CDR3aa: CASSLWVSGAVGGEKLFF
v_gene: TRBV28; d_gene: .; abundance: .; j_gene: TRBJ2-3; CDR3nt: TGTGCCAGCAGTCCACGTGGTCTTGGTTCCACAGATACGCAGTATTTT; CDR3aa: CASSPRGLGSTDTQYF
v_gene: TRBV7-3; d_gene: TRBD2; abundance: few; j_gene: TRBJ2-1; CDR3nt: TGTGCCAGCAGCTTATACCAGCGGGGGGGCGATGAGCAGTTCTTC; CDR3aa: CASSLYQRGGDEQFF
v_gene: TRBV7-9; d_gene: .; abundance: .; j_gene: TRBJ1-1; CDR3nt: TGTGCCAGCAGCCCCCTCAGGGGTGAAGCTTTCTTT; CDR3aa: CASSPLRGEAFF
v_gene: TRBV4-3; d_gene: TRBD2; abundance: many; j_gene: TRBJ2-1; CDR3nt: TGCGCCAGCAGCCAAGATAGCGGGAGCCCCTACAATGAGCAGTTCTTC; CDR3aa: CASSQDSGSPYNEQFF
v_gene: TRBV9; d_gene: TRBD2; abundance: few; j_gene: TRBJ2-7; CDR3nt: TGTGCCAGCAGCGTAGGGCGGGGGACCAGGTCCTACGAGCAGTACTTC; CDR3aa: CASSVGRGTRSYEQYF
v_gene: TRBV12-3/TRBV12-4; d_gene: .; abundance: .; j_gene: TRBJ2-2; CDR3nt: TGTGCCAGCAGTCCTCCCGGGGAGCTGTTTTTT; CDR3aa: CASSPPGELFF
v_gene: TRBV6-5; d_gene: TRBD1; abundance: .; j_gene: TRBJ1-1; CDR3nt: TGTGCCAGCAGTTACCTGGACAGGGCGTTGAACACTGAAGCTTTCTTT; CDR3aa: CASSYLDRALNTEAFF
v_gene: TRBV6-2/TRBV6-3; d_gene: .; abundance: few; j_gene: TRBJ2-1; CDR3nt: TGTGCCAGCAGTAATGCCCGCTCCTACAATGAGCAGTTCTTC; CDR3aa: CASSNARSYNEQFF
v_gene: TRBV9; d_gene: .; abundance: few; j_gene: TRBJ2-6; CDR3nt: TGTGCCAGCAGCGTCCGGGACACCCCCAAGGGTGGGGCCAACGTCCTGACTTTC; CDR3aa: CASSVRDTPKGGANVLTF
v_gene: TRBV28; d_gene: .; abundance: .; j_gene: TRBJ2-1; CDR3nt: TGTGCCAGCAGTTTAGACGGGGGCAGGAGCTCCTACAATGAGCAGTTCTTC; CDR3aa: CASSLDGGRSSYNEQFF
v_gene: TRBV7-8; d_gene: .; abundance: few; j_gene: TRBJ2-2; CDR3nt: TGTGCCAGCAGCTTAGTGCGGGCAGGGAATATCCGGAACACCGGGGAGCTGTTTTTT; CDR3aa: CASSLVRAGNIRNTGELFF
v_gene: TRBV7-9; d_gene: .; abundance: few; j_gene: TRBJ2-6; CDR3nt: TGTGCCAGCAGAGAGGACGGTGGGGCCAACGTCCTGACTTTC; CDR3aa: CASREDGGANVLTF
v_gene: TRBV2; d_gene: .; abundance: few; j_gene: TRBJ2-3; CDR3nt: TGTGCCAGCAGCGGAAGGGCGAAAGGCACAGATACGCAGTATTTT; CDR3aa: CASSGRAKGTDTQYF
v_gene: TRBV7-2; d_gene: .; abundance: few; j_gene: TRBJ2-1; CDR3nt: TGTGCCAGCAGCTGGACTGTAAGCTCCTACAATGAGCAGTTCTTC; CDR3aa: CASSWTVSSYNEQFF
v_gene: TRBV7-2; d_gene: .; abundance: many; j_gene: TRBJ2-2; CDR3nt: TGTGCCAGCAGCTTAGTAGTCGGGGAGCTGTTTTTT; CDR3aa: CASSLVVGELFF
v_gene: TRBV12-3/TRBV12-4; d_gene: .; abundance: few; j_gene: TRBJ2-1; CDR3nt: TGTGCCAGCACTTCCGTAATCCAAGTAGGGTACAATGAGCAGTTCTTC; CDR3aa: CASTSVIQVGYNEQFF
v_gene: TRBV29-1; d_gene: TRBD1; abundance: .; j_gene: TRBJ2-7; CDR3nt: TGCAGCGTTAAAGATCGAGACAGGGTTCACTTC; CDR3aa: CSVKDRDRVHF
v_gene: TRBV29-1; d_gene: .; abundance: few; j_gene: TRBJ2-3; CDR3nt: TGCAGCGCGAGGGGGGATACGCAGTATTTT; CDR3aa: CSARGDTQYF
v_gene: TRBV20-1; d_gene: .; abundance: few; j_gene: TRBJ2-4; CDR3nt: TGCAGTGCTAGGGAGGACTTACTAGCCAAAAACATTCAGTACTTC; CDR3aa: CSAREDLLAKNIQYF
v_gene: TRBV6-1; d_gene: TRBD2; abundance: few; j_gene: TRBJ2-5; CDR3nt: TGTGCCAGCAGCCGGGTTCTAGCGGGGGGGCGACAAGAGACCCAGTACTTC; CDR3aa: CASSRVLAGGRQETQYF
v_gene: TRBV15; d_gene: TRBD2; abundance: .; j_gene: TRBJ2-1; CDR3nt: TGTGCCACCAGCAGACTCCCAGGGGGACTAGCGGGAGCAGGCTACAATGAGCAGTTCTTC; CDR3aa: CATSRLPGGLAGAGYNEQFF
v_gene: TRBV6-1; d_gene: .; abundance: .; j_gene: TRBJ2-7; CDR3nt: TGTGCCAGCAGTGAGGGGATTAACTACGAGCAGTACTTC; CDR3aa: CASSEGINYEQYF
v_gene: TRBV6-2/TRBV6-3; d_gene: .; abundance: .; j_gene: TRBJ1-5; CDR3nt: TGTGCCAGCAGTTATCCGGCGTACAATCAGCCCCAGCATTTT; CDR3aa: CASSYPAYNQPQHF
v_gene: TRBV24-1; d_gene: .; abundance: .; j_gene: TRBJ2-1; CDR3nt: TGTGCCACCGCCCCGAGGGTCGGGGGGCAGTTCTTC; CDR3aa: CATAPRVGGQFF
v_gene: TRBV28; d_gene: .; abundance: .; j_gene: TRBJ1-1; CDR3nt: TGTGCCAGCAGTGCCACAGGGAGGGTAGACACTGAAGCTTTCTTT; CDR3aa: CASSATGRVDTEAFF
v_gene: TRBV19; d_gene: .; abundance: .; j_gene: TRBJ2-1; CDR3nt: TGTGCCAGTTCTCCCCTGGCGGGGGCCCTCCGGGATGAGCAGTTCTTC; CDR3aa: CASSPLAGALRDEQFF
v_gene: TRBV6-2/TRBV6-3; d_gene: .; abundance: few; j_gene: TRBJ1-5; CDR3nt: TGTGCCAGCAGTACGGGGGGGCCCAGTCAGCCCCAGCATTTT; CDR3aa: CASSTGGPSQPQHF